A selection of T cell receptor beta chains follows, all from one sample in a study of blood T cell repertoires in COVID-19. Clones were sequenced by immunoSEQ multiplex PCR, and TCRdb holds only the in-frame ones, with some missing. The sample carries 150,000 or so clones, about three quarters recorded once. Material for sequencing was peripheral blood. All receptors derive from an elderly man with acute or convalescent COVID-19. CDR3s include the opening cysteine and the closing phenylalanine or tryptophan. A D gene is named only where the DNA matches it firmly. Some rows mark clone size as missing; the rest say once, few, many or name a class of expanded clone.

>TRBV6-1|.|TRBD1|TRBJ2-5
TGTGCCAGCAGTGAGACAGGGTTTTATCGGGAGACCCAGTACTTC
CASSETGFYRETQYF
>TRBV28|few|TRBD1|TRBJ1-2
TGTGCCAGCAGGCAATCGGGACAGAACTATGGCTACACCTTC
CASRQSGQNYGYTF
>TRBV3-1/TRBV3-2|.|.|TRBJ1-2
TGTGCCAGCAGCCAAGATATGGGAGCGCGTGGCTACACCTTC
CASSQDMGARGYTF
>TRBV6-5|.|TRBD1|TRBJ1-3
TGTGCCAGCAGGCCGGACAGGCACTCTGGAAACACCATATATTTT
CASRPDRHSGNTIYF
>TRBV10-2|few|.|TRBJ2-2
TGCGCCAGCCGTAGAGGGGGCACCGGGGAGCTGTTTTTT
CASRRGGTGELFF
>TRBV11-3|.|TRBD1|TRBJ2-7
TGTGCCAGCGCACAGGGGTACGAGCAGTACTTC
CASAQGYEQYF
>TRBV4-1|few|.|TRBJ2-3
TGCGCCAGCAGCCAAGAACAAGTTGTTGCGCAGTATTTT
CASSQEQVVAQYF
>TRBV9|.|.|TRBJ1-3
TGTGCCAGCAGCGTGTATCCGGGTGGAAACACCATATATTTT
CASSVYPGGNTIYF
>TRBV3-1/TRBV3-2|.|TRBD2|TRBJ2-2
TGTGCCAGCAGCCAGGGACTAGCGGGGACTCCGAACACCGGGGAGCTGTTTTTT
CASSQGLAGTPNTGELFF
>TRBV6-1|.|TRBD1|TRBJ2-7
TGTGCCAGCAGTGAAAGAACAGGGGGTAACTACGAGCAGTACTTC
CASSERTGGNYEQYF
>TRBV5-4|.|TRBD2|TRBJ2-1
TGTGCCAGCAGCTCCGAGACTAGCTATGAGCAGTTCTTC
CASSSETSYEQFF
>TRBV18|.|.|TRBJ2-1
TGTGCCAGCTCCAGATCCGGTCCGGGACTCCCAACCTTCAATGAGCAGTTCTTC
CASSRSGPGLPTFNEQFF
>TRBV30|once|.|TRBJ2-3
TGTGCCTGGAGTCCTAGCACAGATACGCAGTATTTT
CAWSPSTDTQYF
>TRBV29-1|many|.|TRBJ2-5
TGCAGCGTGAGCCCGGGCCAAGAGACCCAGTACTTC
CSVSPGQETQYF
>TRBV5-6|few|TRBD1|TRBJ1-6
TGTGCCAGCAGCTTGGGGGACAGCTTTTCACCCCTCCACTTT
CASSLGDSFSPLHF
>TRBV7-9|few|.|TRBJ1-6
TGTGCCAGCAGCCTGCCGGGAGGACAGCCAAATTCACCCCTCCACTTT
CASSLPGGQPNSPLHF
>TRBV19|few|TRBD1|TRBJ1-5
TGTGCCAGCAGTCGACAGGGGGCGGGCAATCAGCCCCAGCATTTT
CASSRQGAGNQPQHF
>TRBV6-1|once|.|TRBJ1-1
TGTGCCAGCAGTGAAAGAATTGGTGGGACTAGTACTGAAGCTTTCTTT
CASSERIGGTSTEAFF
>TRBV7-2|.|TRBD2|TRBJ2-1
TGTGCCAGCAGCGGGACTAGCGGATACAATGAGCAGTTCTTC
CASSGTSGYNEQFF
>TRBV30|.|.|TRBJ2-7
TGTGCCTGGAACACAGGCCCCCACGAGCAGTACTTC
CAWNTGPHEQYF
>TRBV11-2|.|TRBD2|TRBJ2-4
TGTGCCAGCAGCTTAGACCCTAGCGGGGGAAACATTCAGTACTTC
CASSLDPSGGNIQYF
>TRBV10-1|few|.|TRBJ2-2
TGCGCCAGCACACGCGTCCGGGCCGGGGAGCTGTTTTTT
CASTRVRAGELFF
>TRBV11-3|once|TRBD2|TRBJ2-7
TGTGCCAGCATGAGGACTAGCGGGTTTTACGAGCAGTACTTC
CASMRTSGFYEQYF
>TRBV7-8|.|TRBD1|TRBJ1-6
TGTGCCAGCAGCGCAGGGGGATCCTATAATTCACCCCTCCACTTT
CASSAGGSYNSPLHF
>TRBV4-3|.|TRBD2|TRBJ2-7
TGCGCCAGCAGCCAAGGAGCGGGGGGCTACGAGCAGTACTTC
CASSQGAGGYEQYF
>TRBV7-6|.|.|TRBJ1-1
TGTGCCAGCAGCGGCACAGGCCCTATCTATGAAGCTTTCTTT
CASSGTGPIYEAFF
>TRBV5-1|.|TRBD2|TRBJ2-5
TGCGCCAGCAGCCTCCAAAGCGGGGGAGGGAGAGAGACCCAGTACTTC
CASSLQSGGGRETQYF
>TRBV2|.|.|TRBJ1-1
TGTGCCAGCAGTGAAGCTGACCCCGGGTTGGGAGCTGAAGCTTTCTTT
CASSEADPGLGAEAFF
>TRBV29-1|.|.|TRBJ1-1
TGCAGCGTCGCACGGGGGGTCCTCTCGAACACTGAAGCTTTCTTT
CSVARGVLSNTEAFF
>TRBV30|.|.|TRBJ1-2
TGTGCCTGGAGTGTACAAGCGGATAACTATGGCTACACCTTC
CAWSVQADNYGYTF
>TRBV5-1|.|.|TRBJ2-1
TGCGCCAGCAGCTGGAGGGCGGGGGCCAATGAGCAGTTCTTC
CASSWRAGANEQFF
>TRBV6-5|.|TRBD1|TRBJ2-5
TGTGCCAGCAGTTCGAGGGACAGGGACTGGGAGACCCAGTACTTC
CASSSRDRDWETQYF
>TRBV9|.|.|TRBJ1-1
TGTGCCAGCAGCGTAGCCACGGGGAACACTGAAGCTTTCTTT
CASSVATGNTEAFF
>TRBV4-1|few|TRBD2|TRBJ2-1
TGCGCCAGCAGCCAAGGGCTAGCGGGGGGGCCCGCCTACAATGAGCAGTTCTTC
CASSQGLAGGPAYNEQFF
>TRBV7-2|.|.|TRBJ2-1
TGTGCCAGCATTCCGGGTTCAGGGCGCTACAATGAGCAGTTCTTC
CASIPGSGRYNEQFF
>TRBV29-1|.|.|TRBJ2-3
TGCAGCGTTGATAACCAGCGGGATACGCAGTATTTT
CSVDNQRDTQYF
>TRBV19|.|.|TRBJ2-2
TGTGCCAGTAGTATCCCCTTCGCGAGGGTGGGTCCCTTGAACACCGGGGAGCTGTTTTTT
CASSIPFARVGPLNTGELFF
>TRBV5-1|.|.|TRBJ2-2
TGCGCCAGCATGGTAGCCGGGAGCACCGGGGAGCTGTTTTTT
CASMVAGSTGELFF
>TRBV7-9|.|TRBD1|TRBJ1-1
TGTGCCAGCAGCTTAGTCTTACAGGGGGCAGGGAGCACTGAAGCTTTCTTT
CASSLVLQGAGSTEAFF
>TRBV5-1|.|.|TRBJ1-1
TGCGCCAGCAGCAGGGAGGGGGGACCGAACACTGAAGCTTTCTTT
CASSREGGPNTEAFF
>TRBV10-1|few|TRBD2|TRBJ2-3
TGCGCCAGCAGTGGGACTAGCGGGGGCCTGGTGGATACGCAGTATTTT
CASSGTSGGLVDTQYF
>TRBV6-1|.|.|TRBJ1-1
TGTGCCAGCAGTGAATTAAGGGGCTGGACCACTGAAGCTTTCTTT
CASSELRGWTTEAFF
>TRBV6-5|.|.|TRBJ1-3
TGTGCCACCGCGGGGGGGTTCGCTGGAAACACCATATATTTT
CATAGGFAGNTIYF
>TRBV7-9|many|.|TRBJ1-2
TGTGCCAGCTGGGCGGGGGTCGGAAACTATGGCTACACCTTC
CASWAGVGNYGYTF
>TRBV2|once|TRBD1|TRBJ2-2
TGTGCCAGCAGGGCCGGGACAGTGGGAACCGGGGAGCTGTTTTTT
CASRAGTVGTGELFF
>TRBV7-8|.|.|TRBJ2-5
TGTGCCAGCCGCAAGTTAGACCAAGAGACCCAGTACTTC
CASRKLDQETQYF
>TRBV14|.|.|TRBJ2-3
TGTGCCAGCAGCCAAAACAGGGATACGCAGTATTTT
CASSQNRDTQYF
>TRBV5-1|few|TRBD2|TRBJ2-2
TGCGCCAGCAGCTTGAGTAGCGGGCCGAACACCGGGGAGCTGTTTTTT
CASSLSSGPNTGELFF
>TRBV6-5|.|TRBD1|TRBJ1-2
TGTGCCAGCAGTTACGGCCCCGGACAGGGGAGCTCTGGCTACACCTTC
CASSYGPGQGSSGYTF
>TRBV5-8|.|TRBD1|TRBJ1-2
TGTGCCAGCAGCAAGGACAGGGGGGCAACTAACTATGGCTACACCTTC
CASSKDRGATNYGYTF
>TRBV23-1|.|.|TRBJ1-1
TGCGCCAGCAGTCAATCTCCAGGGCTTAACACTGAAGCTTTCTTT
CASSQSPGLNTEAFF
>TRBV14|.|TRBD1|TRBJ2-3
TGTGCCAGCAGCCGAAACAGGGGGCAGGATACGCAGTATTTT
CASSRNRGQDTQYF
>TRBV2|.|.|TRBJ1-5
TGTGCCAGCAGTGAAGCCCGGGACAAATCCCAGCATTTT
CASSEARDKSQHF
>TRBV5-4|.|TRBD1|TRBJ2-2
TGTGCCAGCAGCCAGACAAATCAGGGGGACGGGGAGCTGTTTTTT
CASSQTNQGDGELFF
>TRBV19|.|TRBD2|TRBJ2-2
TGTGCCAGTAGTATGGCTAGCGGGGGGGCTATTAACACCGGGGAGCTGTTTTTT
CASSMASGGAINTGELFF
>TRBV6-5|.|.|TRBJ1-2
TGTGCCAGCAGTTTCTCCATCTTACAGGGATATGGCTACACCTTC
CASSFSILQGYGYTF